The clone carrying this T cell receptor (beta chain) has just a few counts. Germline V gives CDR1 SEHNR, CDR2 FQNEAQ (reference sequence). The CDR3 covers 16 residues. Trimming shortened V by 4 bases and J by 6 bases, and 18 bases separated the two germline ends. The entry originates in a study of T cell repertoires in cytomegalovirus infection. TCRdb re-derived calls from the reads in MiXCR, one entry per CDR3 protein. Of under 600,000 distinct CDR3 sequences listed, 16% were seen once; the top ten hold about 24%. The sample comprised CD8+ T cells from PBMCs. This receptor was identified in a human donor in good health (CMV status not recorded). Some clones in this sample may be carry-over from other donors' samples. V gene TRBV7-9 combines with J gene TRBJ2-2; TRBD1 or TRBD2 may be the D gene (5 bases each). CDR3 sequence (DNA): TGTGCCAGCAGCTCCGGGACGTTCAGTCGGGCCGGGGAGCTGTTTTTT. Translation gives CASSSGTFSRAGELFF. The complete variable domain, with remaining parts taken from reference TRBV7-9 and TRBJ2-2, reads DTGVSQNPRHKITKRGQNVTFRCDPISEHNRLYWYRQTLGQGPEFLTYFQNEAQLEKSRLLSDRFSAERPKGSFSTLEIQRTEQGDSAMYLCASSSGTFSRAGELFFGEGSRLTVL.